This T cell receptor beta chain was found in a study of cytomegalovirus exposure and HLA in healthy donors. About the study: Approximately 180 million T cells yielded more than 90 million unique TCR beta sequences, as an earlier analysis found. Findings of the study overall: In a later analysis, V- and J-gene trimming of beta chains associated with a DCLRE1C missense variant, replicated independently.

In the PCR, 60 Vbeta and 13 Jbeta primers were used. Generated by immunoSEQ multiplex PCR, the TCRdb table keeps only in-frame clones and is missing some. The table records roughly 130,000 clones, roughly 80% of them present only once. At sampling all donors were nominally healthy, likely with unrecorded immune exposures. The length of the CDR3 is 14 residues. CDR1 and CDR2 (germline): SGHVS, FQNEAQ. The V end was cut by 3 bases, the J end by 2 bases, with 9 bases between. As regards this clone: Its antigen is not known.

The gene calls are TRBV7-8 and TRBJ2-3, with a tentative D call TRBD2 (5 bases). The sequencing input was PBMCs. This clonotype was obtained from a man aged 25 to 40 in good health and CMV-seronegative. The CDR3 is CASSFGLNTDTQYF. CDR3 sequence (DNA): TGTGCCAGCAGCTTTGGACTGAACACAGATACGCAGTATTTT.